The 13 T cell receptor beta chains listed next were all sequenced from one sample in a study of beta chain features in type 1 diabetes. Study-wide findings and caveats: A moderate, significant TCRB CDR3 shortening appeared in type 1 diabetes across four CD4+ subsets.

The antigens for these receptors are not known. What was sequenced were expressed TCRB transcripts, since all of the isolated RNA had been reverse transcribed. TCRdb keeps only in-frame clones here, not all; method: immunoSEQ multiplex PCR. The table includes fewer than 400,000 clones, around 9.3% detected once. The source material was central memory CD4+ T cells from blood. These receptors were taken from a man between 25 and 39 years old with type 1 diabetes.

This chain joins TRBV7-2 and TRBJ2-5; D uncertain. The CDR3 extends over 13 amino acids. Trimming shortened V by 3 bases and J by 3 bases, and 8 bases separated the two germline ends. Germline V gene sequence: CDR1 SGHTA, CDR2 FQGNSA. The CDR3 nucleotides are TGTGCCAGCAGCTTTTACCAGGAAGAGACCCAGTACTTC. Translating it yields CASSFYQEETQYF.

This clone was detected ten times or more. The V call is TRBV28, the J call TRBJ1-2; possible D gene TRBD1, 6 bases. The CDR3 runs 12 residues. Germline V gives CDR1 MDHEN, CDR2 SYDVKM. Trimming stripped 7 bases from V and 6 bases from J, with 12 bases between. CDR3 nucleotides: TGTGCCAGCACCGACAGGAATAATGGCTACACCTTC. Residues: CASTDRNNGYTF.

This clone came up a few times. The chain uses TRBV5-1 and TRBJ1-6, with 7 bases matching TRBD1. J was trimmed by 5 bases and V by 4 bases; bases with no gene match: 6. CDR3 length: 15 amino acids. Germline CDR1 is SGHRS and CDR2 is YFSETQ. The CDR3 spells CASSGGTDNNSPLHF. CDR3 in DNA: TGCGCCAGCAGCGGCGGGACAGACAATAATTCACCCCTCCACTTT.

The chain has TRBV7-9 and TRBJ2-5; D is possibly TRBD2 (5 bases). The CDR3 consists of 12 residues. Germline V gives CDR1 SEHNR, CDR2 FQNEAQ (reference sequence). The V end was cut by 5 bases, the J end by 5 bases, with 9 bases between. This CDR3 is CASSPGWETQYF. CDR3 DNA: TGTGCCAGCAGCCCGGGGTGGGAGACCCAGTACTTC.

This clone was counted a few times. The gene calls are TRBV6-5 and TRBJ1-4, with 10 bases matching TRBD1. From germline, CDR1 is MNHEY and CDR2 SVGAGI. The CDR3 has 15 residues. J lost 7 bases, V lost 4 bases, and 6 bases had no gene match. CDR3 loop: CASSSLTGGGEKLFF. The DNA for the CDR3 is TGTGCCAGCAGTTCCCTGACAGGGGGCGGTGAAAAACTGTTTTTT.

V is TRBV10-3 and J is TRBJ2-2, with 11 bases aligning to TRBD2. The CDR3 totals 18 residues. Germline-derived CDR1 and CDR2 are ENHRY and SYGVKD. The V segment lost 0 bases and the J segment 5 bases; nucleotides outside the gene matches: 8. CDR3 in amino acids: CAISESPLAGGFTGELFF. The CDR3 DNA reads TGTGCCATCAGTGAGTCTCCCCTAGCGGGAGGCTTTACCGGGGAGCTGTTTTTT.

V usage is TRBV2 and J usage is TRBJ2-3; D is perhaps TRBD2 (6 bases). From germline, CDR1 is SNHLY and CDR2 FYNNEI. CDR3 length: 14 amino acids. Trimming stripped 10 bases from V and 1 base from J, with 15 bases between. The DNA of the CDR3 is TGTGCCACGGGGGACCGGAGGGGCACAGATACGCAGTATTTT. Translation gives CATGDRRGTDTQYF. The full variable domain, in which reference TRBV2 and TRBJ2-3 provide the parts outside the CDR3, is EPEVTQTPSHQVTQMGQEVILRCVPISNHLYFYWYRQILGQKVEFLVSFYNNEISEKSEIFDDQFSVERPDGSNFTLKIRSTKLEDSAMYFCATGDRRGTDTQYFGPGTRLTVL.

This chain links TRBV5-1 with TRBJ1-1, with 8 bases lining up with TRBD1. V shed 2 bases and J 1 base; nucleotides not matched to a gene: 4. Germline CDR1 and CDR2: SGHRS and YFSETQ. The CDR3 totals 15 residues. CDR3 loop: CASSFTDRENTEAFF. The CDR3 DNA sequence: TGCGCCAGCAGCTTCACGGACAGGGAGAACACTGAAGCTTTCTTT.

A few counts support this clone. The V and J genes are TRBV7-2 and TRBJ2-2; the match to TRBD2 covers 11 bases. Germline V gene data show CDR1 as SGHTA and CDR2 as FQGNSA. The CDR3 sequence is 17 residues long. Trimming took 4 bases from V and 2 from J; bases not matched to a gene: 6. The CDR3 nucleotides read TGTGCCAGCAGCTCCGGACTAGCGGGCATCAACACCGGGGAGCTGTTTTTT. Its translation: CASSSGLAGINTGELFF.

The V and J genes are TRBV5-1 and TRBJ2-1, with D possibly TRBD1 on 5 matching bases. CDR3 size: 13 residues. The germline gives CDR1 SGHRS, CDR2 YFSETQ. Trimming cost V 5 bases and J 6 bases, with 12 bases left between them. The CDR3, as DNA: TGCGCCAGCAGTCCACTTACAGGCAATGAGCAGTTCTTC. Translation gives CASSPLTGNEQFF. Supplemented by reference TRBV5-1 and TRBJ2-1, the full variable domain reads KAGVTQTPRYLIKTRGQQVTLSCSPISGHRSVSWYQQTPGQGLQFLFEYFSETQRNKGNFPGRFSGRQFSNSRSEMNVSTLELGDSALYLCASSPLTGNEQFFGPGTRLTVL.

The chain links TRBV21-1 to TRBJ2-7; the table calls TRBD1, which could not be checked here. TRBV21-1 is designated a pseudogene. CDR3 length: 12 residues. The chain's CDR3 is CASNKQGDEQYF. The CDR3 DNA reads as TGTGCCAGCAACAAACAGGGTGACGAGCAGTACTTC.

This clone was found a few times. The chain recombines TRBV4-3 with TRBJ1-2, with 7 bases fitting TRBD1. Losses at the gene ends were 0 bases for V and 4 bases for J; bases not matched to a gene: 5. This CDR3 has 15 amino acids. Germline-derived CDR1 and CDR2 are LGHNA and YSLEER. The CDR3 sequence: CASSQDRTGPYGYTF. CDR3 coding DNA: TGCGCCAGCAGCCAAGATCGGACAGGACCCTATGGCTACACCTTC.

There are a few counts of this clone. The rearrangement uses TRBV6-6 and TRBJ2-2; TRBD1 aligns across 9 bases. Germline trimming cut 7 bases from V and 0 bases from J; bases unmatched to any gene: 3. CDR3 length equals 15 residues. The germline V gene has CDR1 MNHNY and CDR2 SVGAGI (reference sequence). CDR3 DNA: TGTGCCAGCAACGGACAGGGGACGAACACCGGGGAGCTGTTTTTT. Translation gives CASNGQGTNTGELFF.